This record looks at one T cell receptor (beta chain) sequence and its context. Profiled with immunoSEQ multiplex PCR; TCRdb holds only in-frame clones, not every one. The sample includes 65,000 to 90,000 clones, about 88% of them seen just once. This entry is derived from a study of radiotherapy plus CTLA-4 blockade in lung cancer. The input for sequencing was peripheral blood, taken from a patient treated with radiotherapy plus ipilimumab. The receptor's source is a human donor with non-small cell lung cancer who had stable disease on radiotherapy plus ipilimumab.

CDR3 residues: CASSSVGEQFF. The CDR3 DNA is TGTGCCAGCAGCTCCGTCGGAGAGCAGTTCTTC. The chain joins TRBV2 to TRBJ2-1; D is unresolved. This CDR3 is 11 amino acids long. Trimming removed 6 bases from V and 10 bases from J, with 10 bases in between. Germline V CDR1 and CDR2: SNHLY, FYNNEI.